The 12 T cell receptor beta chains reported below all come from one sample, sequenced in a study of blood T cell repertoires in COVID-19 (dated by TCRdb to 2019 to 2021). Library construction relied on the immunoSEQ multiplex PCR assay. This immuneACCESS table, as held by TCRdb, lists in-frame sequences with V and J called but not all clones. Of the missing ones, under half trace to an unresolved V gene in checked studies; the others have no known cause. This sample has around 230,000 clones in its table, and roughly four fifths of those were observed once. Together, the top ten hold approximately 8.7% of the sample. Specimen: PBMCs or T cells enriched from blood (not recorded which). The receptors here all came from a man aged 35 to 55 who had recovered from COVID-19.

The rearrangement joins TRBV9 to TRBJ1-2; 7 bases line up with TRBD1. Looked up from germline, CDR1 is SGDLS and CDR2 is YYNGEE. The CDR3 has 16 amino acids. The V and J ends lost 4 bases and 4 bases, in that order; junction bases with no gene match: 13. CDR3: CASSLTHRGPLYGYTF. In DNA, the CDR3 is TGTGCCAGCAGCCTCACTCACAGGGGACCTCTCTATGGCTACACCTTC.

The CDR3: CASSSQGASNSPLHF. CDR3 sequence (DNA): TGTGCCAGCAGCTCTCAGGGGGCGAGTAATTCACCCCTCCACTTT. The chain carries TRBV11-2 and TRBJ1-6, with TRBD1 matching 8 bases. Germline V CDR1 and CDR2: SGHAT, FQNNGV. With V trimmed by 4 bases and J by 6 bases, 5 bases remained unmatched. The length of the CDR3 is 15 residues.

This sequence joins TRBV6-5 and TRBJ2-2; 8 nucleotides match TRBD2. Germline trimming cut 3 bases from V and 4 bases from J; bases unmatched to any gene: 4. Per the germline V gene, CDR1 is MNHEY and CDR2 is SVGAGI. The CDR3 totals 15 residues. The CDR3: CASSYLAGVTGELFF. The CDR3 nucleotides read TGTGCCAGCAGTTATCTAGCGGGTGTCACCGGGGAGCTGTTTTTT.

The V gene is TRBV9, the J gene TRBJ2-2, with 11 nucleotides matching TRBD1. The CDR3 loop spans 17 amino acids. J was trimmed by 3 bases and V by 4 bases; bases with no gene match: 8. The germline V gene encodes CDR1 SGDLS and CDR2 YYNGEE. Here the CDR3 DNA reads TGTGCCAGCAGCACCCGGACAGGGGGCAAGGACACCGGGGAGCTGTTTTTT. It yields the protein CASSTRTGGKDTGELFF.

This clone came up once. The CDR3 loop reads CASGLAGSTGELFF. CDR3 sequence (DNA): TGTGCTAGTGGTTTGGCCGGGTCCACCGGGGAGCTGTTTTTT. The chain joins TRBV12-5 to TRBJ2-2; D call uncertain. The CDR3 loop spans 14 amino acids. Trimming removed 1 base at V and 4 bases at J, with 7 bases between. From germline, CDR1 is LGHNT and CDR2 FRNRAP.

The chain joins TRBV6-1 to TRBJ2-3; D is uncertain. The CDR3 runs 12 residues. V lost 2 bases and J 4 bases, leaving 4 bases between the germline ends. Germline lookup yields CDR1 MNHNS and CDR2 SASEGT. Written as DNA, the CDR3 is TGTGCCAGCAGTGAATTAGCAGATACGCAGTATTTT. Residues: CASSELADTQYF.

The V call is TRBV2, the J call TRBJ1-2; 7 positions agree with TRBD1. Germline CDR1 is SNHLY and CDR2 is FYNNEI. V trimming: 4 bases; J trimming: 6 bases; junction bases outside the gene matches: 8. The CDR3 is made up of 14 amino acids. This CDR3 is CASSVTGGGHGYTF. The CDR3 nucleotides are TGTGCCAGCAGTGTAACCGGAGGGGGCCATGGCTACACCTTC. The variable domain in full, with the rest retrieved from reference TRBV2 and TRBJ1-2, is EPEVTQTPSHQVTQMGQEVILRCVPISNHLYFYWYRQILGQKVEFLVSFYNNEISEKSEIFDDQFSVERPDGSNFTLKIRSTKLEDSAMYFCASSVTGGGHGYTFGSGTRLTVV.

This chain uses TRBV7-9 with TRBJ1-2, with 8 bases lining up with TRBD1. J was trimmed by 1 base and V by 10 bases; bases with no gene match: 8. Germline CDR1 SEHNR, CDR2 FQNEAQ (reference sequence). The CDR3 spans 14 residues. The CDR3 loop is CAIILGQGNYGYTF. The CDR3 DNA sequence: TGTGCCATCATTCTCGGACAGGGTAACTATGGCTACACCTTC.

This clone was observed once. The genes are TRBV30 and TRBJ1-2; a possible D gene is TRBD1 (5 bases). V lost 3 bases and J 0 bases, leaving 8 bases between the germline ends. Per the germline V gene, CDR1 is GTSNPN and CDR2 is SVGIG (reference sequence). The CDR3 sequence is 13 residues long. CDR3 sequence: CAWSRQPNYGYTF. The CDR3 DNA reads TGTGCCTGGAGCCGACAGCCTAACTATGGCTACACCTTC.

This clone was seen once. The V call is TRBV6-5, the J call TRBJ1-2; 10 positions match TRBD1. The ends lost 1 base at V and 3 bases at J; junction bases unmatched: 5. Germline V gene lookup returns CDR1 MNHEY and CDR2 SVGAGI. CDR3 length equals 16 residues. DNA of the CDR3: TGTGCCAGCAGTTACTGGATTGGGACAGGGGACTATGGCTACACCTTC. This sequence encodes CASSYWIGTGDYGYTF.

The chain employs TRBV15 and TRBJ1-2; 7 bases are shared with TRBD1. In germline, CDR1 is LNHNV, CDR2 YYDKDF (reference sequence). The V segment lost 0 bases and the J segment 4 bases; nucleotides outside the gene matches: 8. The CDR3 contains 16 residues. The CDR3 region is CATSREFEGAGYGYTF. In DNA form, the CDR3 reads TGTGCCACCAGCAGAGAGTTTGAGGGGGCAGGCTATGGCTACACCTTC.

This clone appeared a single time. This chain links TRBV7-6 with TRBJ2-7, with D maybe TRBD1 (5 bases). Germline CDR1 is SGHVS and CDR2 is FNYEAQ. CDR3 length: 12 residues. Trimming removed 4 bases at V and 4 bases at J, with 8 bases between. The CDR3 protein is CASSSTVYEQYF. CDR3 DNA: TGTGCCAGCAGCTCGACAGTTTACGAGCAGTACTTC.